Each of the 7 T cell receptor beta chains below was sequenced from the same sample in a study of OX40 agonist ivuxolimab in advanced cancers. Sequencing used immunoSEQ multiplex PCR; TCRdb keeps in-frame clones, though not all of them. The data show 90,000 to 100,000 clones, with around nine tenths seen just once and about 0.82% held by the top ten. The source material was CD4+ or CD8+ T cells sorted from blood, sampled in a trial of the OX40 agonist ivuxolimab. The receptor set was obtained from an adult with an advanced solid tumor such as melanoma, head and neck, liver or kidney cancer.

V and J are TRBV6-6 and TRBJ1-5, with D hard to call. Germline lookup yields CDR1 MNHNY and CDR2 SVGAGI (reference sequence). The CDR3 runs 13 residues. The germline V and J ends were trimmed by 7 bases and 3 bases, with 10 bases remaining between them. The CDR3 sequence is CASTTDPNQPQHF. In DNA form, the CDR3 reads TGTGCCAGCACCACAGATCCCAATCAGCCCCAGCATTTT.

CDR3 sequence: CASSLIEGANTEAFF. In DNA, the CDR3 is TGCGCCAGCAGCTTGATAGAGGGGGCGAACACTGAAGCTTTCTTT. The chain uses TRBV5-1 and TRBJ1-1; 7 bases fit TRBD1. After removal of 1 base from V and 1 base from J, the junction contained 4 bases not matched to a gene. This CDR3 has 15 amino acids. Germline values: CDR1 SGHRS, CDR2 YFSETQ.

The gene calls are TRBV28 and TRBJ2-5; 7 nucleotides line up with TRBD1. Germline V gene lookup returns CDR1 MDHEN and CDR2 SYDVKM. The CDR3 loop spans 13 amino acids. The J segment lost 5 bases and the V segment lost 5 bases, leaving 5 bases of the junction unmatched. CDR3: CASSNRGSETQYF. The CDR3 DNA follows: TGTGCCAGCAGTAACAGGGGATCGGAGACCCAGTACTTC.

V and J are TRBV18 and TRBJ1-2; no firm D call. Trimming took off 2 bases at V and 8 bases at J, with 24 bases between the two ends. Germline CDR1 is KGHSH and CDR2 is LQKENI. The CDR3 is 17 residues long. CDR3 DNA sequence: TGTGCCAGCTCACCATTTAAAGAGGACGGAAGCTCCGGCGGCTACACCTTC. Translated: CASSPFKEDGSSGGYTF.

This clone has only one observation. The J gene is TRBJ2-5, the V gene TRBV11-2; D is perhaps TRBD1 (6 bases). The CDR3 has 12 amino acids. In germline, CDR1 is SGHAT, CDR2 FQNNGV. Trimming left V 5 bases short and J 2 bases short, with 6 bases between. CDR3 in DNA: TGTGCCAGCAGCGGACAGCAAGAGACCCAGTACTTC. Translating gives CASSGQQETQYF.

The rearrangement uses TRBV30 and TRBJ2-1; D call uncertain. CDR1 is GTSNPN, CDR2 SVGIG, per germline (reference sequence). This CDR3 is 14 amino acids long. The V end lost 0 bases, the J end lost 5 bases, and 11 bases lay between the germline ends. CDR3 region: CAWSVNHPNNEQFF. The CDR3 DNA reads TGTGCCTGGAGTGTGAATCACCCGAACAATGAGCAGTTCTTC.

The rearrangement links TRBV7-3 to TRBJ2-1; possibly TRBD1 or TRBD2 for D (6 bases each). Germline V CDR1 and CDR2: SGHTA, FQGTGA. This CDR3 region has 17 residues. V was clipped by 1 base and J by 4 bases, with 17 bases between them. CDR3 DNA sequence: TGTGCCAGCAGCTTAAAATTCGAGGGGGGCAAGTACAATGAGCAGTTCTTC. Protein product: CASSLKFEGGKYNEQFF.